The 27 T cell receptor beta chains below all came from one sample that was sequenced in a study of molecular identifiers for immune sequencing clone quantification. TCRdb fed the PCR reads into MiXCR, producing one record per CDR3 protein. The sample shows hundreds of thousands of distinct CDR3 sequences, 15% to 20% of them seen only once. Sequencing was done on a sample of naive CD8+ T cells from blood, with Jurkat cell RNA spiked in. Stated subset: FACS-sorted CD8+CD4-CCR7+CD45RA+ naive T cells. The receptors originated from a human donor in good health. Some libraries in this study had Jurkat cell RNA spiked in.

There are many counts of this clonotype. This CDR3 is CASSEDRGLYTEAFF. The CDR3 nucleotides are TGTGCCAGCAGTGAGGACAGGGGGCTGTACACTGAAGCTTTCTTT. The rearrangement joins TRBV12-3 or TRBV12-4 to TRBJ1-1; 11 bases map to TRBD1. The CDR3 totals 15 residues. V shed 5 bases and J 3 bases; nucleotides not matched to a gene: 5.

This clonotype was observed at least ten times. The chain employs TRBV7-9 and TRBJ2-2, with 14 bases that match TRBD2. After removal of 4 bases from V and 2 bases from J, the junction contained 3 bases not matched to a gene. Germline V gene data show CDR1 as SEHNR and CDR2 as FQNEAQ (reference sequence). This CDR3 has 17 residues. This CDR3 reads CASSWGLAGDNTGELFF. The DNA for the CDR3 is TGTGCCAGCAGCTGGGGACTAGCGGGAGATAACACCGGGGAGCTGTTTTTT.

Only a few counts were recorded for this clonotype. The CDR3 end shows no conserved phenylalanine or tryptophan, and so a read error is likely. CDR3 nucleotide sequence: TGTGCCAGCAGCTTGACAGGGGGCGCGTTAGATACGCAGTATCTT. Encoded protein: CASSLTGGALDTQYL. This chain links TRBV7-2 with TRBJ2-3; 10 bases map to TRBD1. The V gene end was trimmed by 3 bases and the J gene end by 5 bases; junction bases not matched to a gene: 5. CDR1 and CDR2 (germline): SGHTA, FQGNSA. The CDR3 loop spans 15 amino acids.

About this clonotype itself: A single base separates this from a much larger clone, so it may be a read error. V and J are TRBV10-3 and TRBJ2-7; D unclear. This CDR3 comprises 14 residues. Looked up from germline, CDR1 is ENHRY and CDR2 is SYGVKD. The CDR3, as DNA: TGTGCCATCAGTGAGCTAGGTCTCTTTTACGAGCGGTACTTC. This translates into CAISELGLFYERYF.

V gene TRBV7-9 combines with J gene TRBJ2-1; D perhaps matches TRBD2 (5 bases). The CDR3 has 14 amino acids. V was pared by 0 bases and J by 10 bases, with 13 bases between. Looked up from germline, CDR1 is SEHNR and CDR2 is FQNEAQ (reference sequence). The CDR3 sequence: CASSLAGVATEQFF. The CDR3 DNA reads TGTGCCAGCAGCTTAGCGGGAGTAGCAACCGAGCAGTTCTTC.

As to this clonotype: A read error may be the cause here, since a much bigger clone is one base away. This rearrangement joins TRBV20-1 to TRBJ2-3; 8 bases are a match to TRBD2. CDR3 length equals 15 residues. Germline V gene lookup returns CDR1 DFQATT and CDR2 SNEGSKA (reference sequence). With 6 bases clipped from V and 5 bases from J, the junction kept 13 bases outside the gene matches. CDR3 sequence (DNA): TGCAGTGCAAGCGGCCGGGGGGGTACGGAAGATACGCAGTATTTT. Its translation: CSASGRGGTEDTQYF.

This clonotype was counted only a few times. This chain joins TRBV12-3 or TRBV12-4 and TRBJ2-1, with a weak D call TRBD2 (7 bases). V dropped 8 bases and J dropped 7 bases, with 21 bases sitting between them. The CDR3 covers 15 residues. The DNA of the CDR3 is TGTGCCAGCCCCCCCGAGGGGGGGCCGGTAAATGAGCAGTTCTTC. This encodes CASPPEGGPVNEQFF.

A note on this clonotype: An end of the junction differs from the germline gene, which may be a read error. The chain combines TRBV9 with TRBJ2-5, with D possibly TRBD2 on 5 matching bases. The CDR3 has 15 amino acids. Germline V lookup: CDR1 SGDLS, CDR2 YYNGEE. This chain's CDR3 is CAGSGQQAPLQIQYF. The CDR3 DNA is TGTGCCGGCAGCGGTCAGCAGGCGCCTCTCCAGATCCAGTACTTC.

About this clonotype itself: A much larger clone differs by one base, so this may be a read error. The chain has TRBV27 and TRBJ1-5; TRBD1 matches at 8 bases. Germline V gene sequence: CDR1 MNHEY, CDR2 SMNVEV (reference sequence). This CDR3 contains 16 residues. The J segment lost 6 bases and the V segment lost 4 bases, leaving 11 bases of the junction unmatched. The CDR3 sequence is CASSSNTGGLSQPQHF. The CDR3 DNA is TGTGCCAGCAGTTCCAATACAGGGGGGTTAAGTCAGCCCCAGCATTTT.

In this sample, this clonotype turned up many times. The V gene is TRBV5-1, the J gene TRBJ2-3; no clear D. V lost 0 bases to trimming and J lost 0 bases, with 8 bases between them. Germline CDR1 SGHRS, CDR2 YFSETQ. The CDR3 runs 15 residues. Written as DNA, the CDR3 is TGCGCCAGCAGCTTGGAAGGCCATAGCACAGATACGCAGTATTTT. This sequence encodes CASSLEGHSTDTQYF.

This clonotype showed up many times. V and J are TRBV6-5 and TRBJ2-7; TRBD1 is a possible D gene (6 bases). The CDR3 is made up of 12 amino acids. CDR1 and CDR2 (germline): MNHEY, SVGAGI. Trimming took 10 bases from V and 4 from J, leaving 14 bases between them. The CDR3 DNA reads TGTGCCACAGGACAGAGCATATACGAGCAGTACTTC. It encodes CATGQSIYEQYF.

Ten or more counts support this clonotype. This chain uses TRBV6-2 or TRBV6-3 with TRBJ2-3; D possibly corresponds to TRBD1 (5 bases). With 6 bases removed from V and 3 bases from J, the gap between germline ends came to 13 bases. The germline CDR1 and CDR2 sequences are MNHEY and SVGEGT. This CDR3 is built from 14 residues. CDR3 in amino acids: CASRKKGVTDTQYF. CDR3 nucleotide sequence: TGTGCCAGCAGAAAAAAAGGGGTGACAGATACGCAGTATTTT.

Ten or more counts support this clonotype. The rearrangement uses TRBV28 and TRBJ2-7, with D unclear. CDR1 and CDR2 from the germline V gene are MDHEN and SYDVKM. V lost 2 bases and J lost 2, with 16 bases in between. CDR3 length: 16 residues. The DNA of the CDR3 is TGTGCCAGCAGTTTACTGTCTGGGGTAATCGCCTACGAGCAGTACTTC. Protein sequence: CASSLLSGVIAYEQYF.

Remarks on this clonotype: One end of the junction does not line up with germline, which may come from a read error. The rearrangement links TRBV7-2 to TRBJ2-7; TRBD2 might be the D (5 bases). The CDR3 consists of 14 residues. Germline V gene lookup returns CDR1 SGHTA and CDR2 FQGNSA. DNA for the CDR3: TGTGCCAGCAGCCCTTATGGGAGCTCCTACGAGCGGTACTTC. Protein: CASSPYGSSYERYF.

This clonotype was recorded at least ten times. The chain links TRBV5-5 to TRBJ2-3; the D gene is possibly TRBD1 (6 bases). The CDR3 is made up of 15 amino acids. Germline lookup yields CDR1 SGHKS and CDR2 YYEKEE (reference sequence). With 1 base removed from V and 0 bases from J, the gap between germline ends came to 9 bases. The CDR3 DNA reads TGTGCCAGCAGCTTGCAGGGGCCCAGCACAGATACGCAGTATTTT. Protein: CASSLQGPSTDTQYF.

This clonotype was counted ten times or more. CDR3 loop: CAWREGPSEAFF. CDR3 DNA sequence: TGTGCCTGGAGAGAGGGACCATCTGAAGCTTTCTTT. The chain has TRBV30 and TRBJ1-1; TRBD1 might be the D (5 bases). The CDR3 consists of 12 residues. Looked up from germline, CDR1 is GTSNPN and CDR2 is SVGIG (reference sequence). The germline V and J ends were trimmed by 3 bases and 6 bases, with 11 bases remaining between them.

This clonotype occurred many times. The DNA is left out, because the CDR3 cannot be placed on it with certainty; the CDR3 is given as TCRdb lists it. The chain combines TRBV9 with TRBJ2-7. Germline CDR1 is SGDLS and CDR2 is YYNGEE. The length of the CDR3 is 14 amino acids, counting both ends. CDR3 residues: CASSVDADLYQQYF.

In regard to this clonotype: The conserved closing phenylalanine or tryptophan is absent in this CDR3, likely reflecting a read error. The limits of the CDR3 on the DNA are not certain, so only TCRdb's listed CDR3 is given. The chain is built from TRBV4-3 and TRBJ2-5; the table's D gene call, TRBD2, was not cross checked with the DNA. Germline V gene data show CDR1 as LGHNA and CDR2 as YSLEER. The CDR3 sequence runs 14 residues, both termini included. CDR3 sequence: CASSQGVAMKTRYS.

This clonotype was seen at least ten times. CDR3: CASSVWGANTGELFF. In DNA form, the CDR3 reads TGTGCCAGCAGCGTATGGGGGGCGAACACCGGGGAGCTGTTTTTT. J is TRBJ2-2 and V is TRBV9, with a possible D match to TRBD2 (6 bases). The V end lost 1 base, the J end lost 0 bases, and 7 bases lay between the germline ends. The CDR3 length is 15 residues. Germline lookup yields CDR1 SGDLS and CDR2 YYNGEE.

The chain combines TRBV24-1 with TRBJ2-5; TRBD1 aligns across 7 bases. Per the germline V gene, CDR1 is KGHDR and CDR2 is SFDVKD. Losses at the gene ends were 2 bases for V and 0 bases for J; bases not matched to a gene: 8. CDR3 length: 17 residues. As DNA, the CDR3 is TGTGCCACCAGTGATTCCGGGCAGGGGGAACACCAAGAGACCCAGTACTTC. Translated: CATSDSGQGEHQETQYF.

This clonotype was observed at least ten times. V gene TRBV5-6 combines with J gene TRBJ2-3; TRBD2 is a possible D gene (6 bases). The CDR3 is 19 amino acids. Between the trimmed V and J ends, which lost 0 bases and 0 bases, there was a span of 20 bases. In germline, CDR1 is SGHDT, CDR2 YYEEEE. The CDR3 is CASSLVREDIAESTDTQYF. The CDR3 DNA sequence: TGTGCCAGCAGCTTGGTTAGGGAGGATATAGCCGAAAGCACAGATACGCAGTATTTT. The variable domain in full, with the rest retrieved from reference TRBV5-6 and TRBJ2-3, is DAGVTQSPTHLIKTRGQQVTLRCSPKSGHDTVSWYQQALGQGPQFIFQYYEEEERQRGNFPDRFSGHQFPNYSSELNVNALLLGDSALYLCASSLVREDIAESTDTQYFGPGTRLTVL.

The gene calls are TRBV27 and TRBJ2-1, with 12 bases that match TRBD2. J gave up 5 bases and V 4 bases, and 6 bases lay outside the gene matches. The CDR3 runs 16 residues. Germline CDR1 is MNHEY and CDR2 is SMNVEV (reference sequence). CDR3 sequence: CASSSGLAGYNNEQFF. In nucleotides, the CDR3 is TGTGCCAGCAGTTCCGGACTAGCGGGATATAACAATGAGCAGTTCTTC.

This clonotype was picked up many times. The chain has TRBV5-6 and TRBJ2-7; D call uncertain. Trimming removed 4 bases from V and 2 bases from J, with 16 bases in between. CDR1 is SGHDT, CDR2 YYEEEE, per germline. The CDR3 is 15 residues long. This CDR3 is CASSPDGLITYEQYF. The CDR3 DNA is TGTGCCAGCAGCCCGGACGGGCTTATAACCTACGAGCAGTACTTC.

This clonotype was seen many times. The rearrangement uses TRBV29-1 and TRBJ2-5; D is undetermined. Trimming removed 0 bases from V and 2 bases from J, with 7 bases in between. The CDR3 spans 13 residues. CDR1 and CDR2 (germline): SQVTM, ANQGSEA. CDR3 nucleotide sequence: TGCAGCGTTGAAGAGTCCAGACAAGAGACCCAGTACTTC. This gives the protein CSVEESRQETQYF.

This clonotype was detected only a few times. This sequence joins TRBV5-6 and TRBJ2-1; D unresolved. This CDR3 has 13 amino acids. Germline CDR1 is SGHDT and CDR2 is YYEEEE. Trimming stripped 4 bases from V and 4 bases from J, with 9 bases between. For the CDR3, the DNA is TGTGCCAGCAGCACATCCAATTACAATGAGCAGTTCTTC. It is translated as CASSTSNYNEQFF.

In its sample, this clonotype was seen many times. V gene TRBV15 combines with J gene TRBJ1-5; the D is unclear. The CDR3 runs to 16 residues. CDR1 LNHNV and CDR2 YYDKDF come from the germline V gene (reference sequence). Trimming left V 5 bases short and J 1 base short, with 15 bases between. As DNA, the CDR3 is TGTGCCACCAGCGGCAGCGGCCAATTAAGCAATCAGCCCCAGCATTTT. Its translation is CATSGSGQLSNQPQHF.

Turning to this clonotype: At one end, the junction sequence differs from germline, possibly due to a read error. V gene TRBV7-8 combines with J gene TRBJ1-1, with D uncertain. This CDR3 contains 13 residues. CDR1 is SGHVS, CDR2 FQNEAQ, per germline. For the CDR3, the DNA is TGTGCCAGCAGCTTAAAAAGCCCCGCTGAAACTTTCTTT. This codes for CASSLKSPAETFF. The whole variable domain, filled in from reference TRBV7-8 and TRBJ1-1, reads GAGVSQSPRYKVAKRGQDVALRCDPISGHVSLFWYQQALGQGPEFLTYFQNEAQLDKSGLPSDRFFAERPEGSVSTLKIQRTQQEDSAVYLCASSLKSPAETFFGQGTRLTVV.